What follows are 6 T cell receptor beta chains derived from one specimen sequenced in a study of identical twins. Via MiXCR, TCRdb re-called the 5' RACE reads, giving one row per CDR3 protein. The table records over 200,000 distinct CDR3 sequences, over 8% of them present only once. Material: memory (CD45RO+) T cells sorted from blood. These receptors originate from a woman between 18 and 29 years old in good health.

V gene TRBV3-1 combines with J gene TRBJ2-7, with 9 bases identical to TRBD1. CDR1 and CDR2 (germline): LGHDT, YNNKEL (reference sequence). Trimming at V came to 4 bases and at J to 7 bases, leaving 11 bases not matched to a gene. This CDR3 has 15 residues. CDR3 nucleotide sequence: TGTGCCAGCAGCCCTATCGGACAGGGGCCACTAGAGCAGTACTTC. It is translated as CASSPIGQGPLEQYF.

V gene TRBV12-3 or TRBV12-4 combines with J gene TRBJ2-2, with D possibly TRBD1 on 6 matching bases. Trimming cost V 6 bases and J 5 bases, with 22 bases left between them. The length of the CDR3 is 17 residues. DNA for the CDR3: TGTGCCAGCAGGCTCACAGGGTGGGGGATCCGGACCGGGGAGCTGTTTTTT. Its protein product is CASRLTGWGIRTGELFF.

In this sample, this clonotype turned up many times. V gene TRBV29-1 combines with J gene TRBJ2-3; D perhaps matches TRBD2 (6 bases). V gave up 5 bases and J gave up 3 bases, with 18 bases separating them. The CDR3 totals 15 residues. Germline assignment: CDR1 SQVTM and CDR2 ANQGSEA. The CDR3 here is CSVNGGSGVTDTQYF. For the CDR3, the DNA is TGCAGCGTTAACGGGGGTAGCGGTGTAACAGATACGCAGTATTTT.

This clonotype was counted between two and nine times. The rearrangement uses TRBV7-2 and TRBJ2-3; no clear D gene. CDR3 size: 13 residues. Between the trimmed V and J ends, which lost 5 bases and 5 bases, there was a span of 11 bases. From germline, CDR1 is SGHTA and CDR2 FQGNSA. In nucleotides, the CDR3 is TGTGCCAGCAGCCCGCGTGAAGGAGATACGCAGTATTTT. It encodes CASSPREGDTQYF.

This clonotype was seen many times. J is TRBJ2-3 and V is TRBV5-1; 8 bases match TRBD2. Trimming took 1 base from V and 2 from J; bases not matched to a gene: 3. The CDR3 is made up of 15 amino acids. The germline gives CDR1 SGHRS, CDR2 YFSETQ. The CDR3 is CASSLLSGDTDTQYF. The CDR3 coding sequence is TGCGCCAGCAGCTTGCTTAGCGGGGACACAGATACGCAGTATTTT.

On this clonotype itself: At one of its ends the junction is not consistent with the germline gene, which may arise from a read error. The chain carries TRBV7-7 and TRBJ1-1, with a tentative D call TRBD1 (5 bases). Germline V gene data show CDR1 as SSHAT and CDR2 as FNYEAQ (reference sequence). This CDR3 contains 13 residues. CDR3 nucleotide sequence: TGTGCTAGCAGCCGGACACCGAACACTGAAGCTTTCTTT. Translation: CASSRTPNTEAFF. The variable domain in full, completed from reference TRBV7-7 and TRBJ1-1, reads GAGVSQSPRYKVTKRGQDVTLRCDPISSHATLYWYQQALGQGPEFLTYFNYEAQPDKSGLPSDRFSAERPEGSISTLTIQRTEQRDSAMYRCASSRTPNTEAFFGQGTRLTVV.